These T cell receptor beta chains were read from a single sample in a study of blood T cells in healthy people across ages. TCRdb reprocessed the 5' RACE reads with MiXCR, giving one entry per CDR3 protein. In the table there are 550,000 to 800,000 distinct CDR3 sequences, about 32% of which are singletons. Source material: blood. The receptor set was obtained from a woman aged 80 or over in good health. Both conserved end residues are part of each CDR3. Each record gives: V gene, CDR3 protein.

v_call: TRBV20-1; cdr3_aa: CSAREQGAMDEQYF
v_call: TRBV10-3; cdr3_aa: CAISRQGARNTGELFF
v_call: TRBV7-2; cdr3_aa: CASSLNPPENYGYTF
v_call: TRBV7-2; cdr3_aa: CASSLGGAPKEKRFF
v_call: TRBV5-4; cdr3_aa: CASSFSRSSYNEQFF
v_call: TRBV7-9; cdr3_aa: CASSLGLGVKNIQYF
v_call: TRBV5-1; cdr3_aa: CASSFSGAVTDTQYF
v_call: TRBV7-9; cdr3_aa: CASSSLGDIPFPPLHF
v_call: TRBV6-2/TRBV6-3; cdr3_aa: CASSRTSFEQFF
v_call: TRBV7-2; cdr3_aa: CASSNRQGQPQHF
v_call: TRBV6-5; cdr3_aa: CASFSGLDTYNEQFF
v_call: TRBV7-9; cdr3_aa: CASSPAGAGNEQFF
v_call: TRBV5-1; cdr3_aa: CASSLENRGTGELFF
v_call: TRBV5-1; cdr3_aa: CASRTGDLTGELFF
v_call: TRBV6-6; cdr3_aa: CASSYTNEKLFF
v_call: TRBV20-1; cdr3_aa: CSAKRVTEAFF
v_call: TRBV11-2; cdr3_aa: CASSFSGGTGGETQYF
v_call: TRBV2; cdr3_aa: CASGTAWGLTYEQYF
v_call: TRBV5-5; cdr3_aa: CASSRGAGNTIYF
v_call: TRBV7-9; cdr3_aa: CASSPKRLVGATNEKLFF
v_call: TRBV7-2; cdr3_aa: CASSAPDRAVRNSPLHF
v_call: TRBV7-2; cdr3_aa: CASSLKSGVIGETQYF
v_call: TRBV7-9; cdr3_aa: CASSFWGTSANEQFF
v_call: TRBV7-2; cdr3_aa: CASSLLGGDGYTF
v_call: TRBV3-1; cdr3_aa: CASSQVADKNIQYF
v_call: TRBV7-9; cdr3_aa: CASSLALVNVDTQYF
v_call: TRBV6-5; cdr3_aa: CASSQILAGLSYEQYF
v_call: TRBV12-3/TRBV12-4; cdr3_aa: CASSVSGGSSDTQYF
v_call: TRBV7-8; cdr3_aa: CASSPSMGGVGETQYF
v_call: TRBV2; cdr3_aa: CASSVQGAITDTQYF
v_call: TRBV12-3/TRBV12-4; cdr3_aa: CASSLFEGVEAFF
v_call: TRBV6-5; cdr3_aa: CPSSRTEREQYF
v_call: TRBV7-3; cdr3_aa: CASSLNQLAGGRTDAQYF
v_call: TRBV7-8; cdr3_aa: CASSLGAQDSPLHF
v_call: TRBV6-5; cdr3_aa: CASGGAPNREQYF
v_call: TRBV12-3/TRBV12-4; cdr3_aa: CASSLIRNYGYTF
v_call: TRBV6-6; cdr3_aa: CASSSGGDRNYGYTF
v_call: TRBV27; cdr3_aa: CASSSSPQGTTNEKLFF
v_call: TRBV6-5; cdr3_aa: CASSGHGPPYEQYF
v_call: TRBV2; cdr3_aa: CASRGEGSNYGYTF
v_call: TRBV7-9; cdr3_aa: CASRTGTGAGELFF
v_call: TRBV5-1; cdr3_aa: CASSARQGMNTEAFF
v_call: TRBV5-1; cdr3_aa: CASSTDRATEAFF
v_call: TRBV29-1; cdr3_aa: CSYLNFGASGNEQFF
v_call: TRBV20-1; cdr3_aa: CSARPSGSWNEQFF
v_call: TRBV3-1; cdr3_aa: CASSQVASGGEQYF
v_call: TRBV7-2; cdr3_aa: CASSLGAHYGYTF
v_call: TRBV10-3; cdr3_aa: CAISPGLEETQYF
v_call: TRBV3-1; cdr3_aa: CASSQAQTRETQYF
v_call: TRBV11-2; cdr3_aa: CASSIGDREADTQYF
v_call: TRBV7-2; cdr3_aa: CASSLIQTGGYTF
v_call: TRBV30; cdr3_aa: CAWRMGLTGGSYNEQFF
v_call: TRBV28; cdr3_aa: CASSPYKGSGANVLTF
v_call: TRBV5-1; cdr3_aa: CASSPDSLSSYEQYF
v_call: TRBV14; cdr3_aa: CASSQLLAFVYNEQFF
v_call: TRBV24-1; cdr3_aa: CATSDLGQGSYNEQFF
v_call: TRBV12-3/TRBV12-4; cdr3_aa: CASSLLAGGTQGTQYF
v_call: TRBV3-1; cdr3_aa: CAGSPLWVGEGNGQFF
v_call: TRBV4-3; cdr3_aa: CASSQVDRPNTEAFF